This T cell receptor (beta chain) was profiled in a study of beta chain features in type 1 diabetes. Study summary: Healthy donors and patients had similar age, gender and cell yields. Findings and limits, study-wide: Shorter TCRB CDR3s, moderately but significantly so, were found in Type 1 diabetes patients in all four CD4+ subsets.

Remarks on this clone: Its antigen remains unidentified.

Trimming removed 0 bases from V and 7 bases from J, with 11 bases in between. The germline gives CDR1 SGHDT, CDR2 YYEEEE. The CDR3 runs to 14 residues. Every donor provided one heparinised blood draw, which averaged about 110 mL. Every bit of the isolated RNA underwent reverse transcription, so sequencing read expressed TCRB transcripts. About 3.57 million reads per sample were averaged for naive, central memory and regulatory samples. The table came from immunoSEQ multiplex PCR; TCRdb's copy has only in-frame clones and leaves some out. The repertoire holds more than 300,000 clones, roughly 16% seen once, with approximately 0.019% in the top ten.

The source is a woman aged 18-29 years in good health. The specimen sequenced was naive CD4+ T cells from blood. This chain connects TRBV5-6 to TRBJ1-5; D is uncertain. CDR3 sequence reads: CASSLVGRGQPQHF. Here the CDR3 DNA reads TGTGCCAGCAGCTTGGTAGGGCGCGGGCAGCCCCAGCATTTT.